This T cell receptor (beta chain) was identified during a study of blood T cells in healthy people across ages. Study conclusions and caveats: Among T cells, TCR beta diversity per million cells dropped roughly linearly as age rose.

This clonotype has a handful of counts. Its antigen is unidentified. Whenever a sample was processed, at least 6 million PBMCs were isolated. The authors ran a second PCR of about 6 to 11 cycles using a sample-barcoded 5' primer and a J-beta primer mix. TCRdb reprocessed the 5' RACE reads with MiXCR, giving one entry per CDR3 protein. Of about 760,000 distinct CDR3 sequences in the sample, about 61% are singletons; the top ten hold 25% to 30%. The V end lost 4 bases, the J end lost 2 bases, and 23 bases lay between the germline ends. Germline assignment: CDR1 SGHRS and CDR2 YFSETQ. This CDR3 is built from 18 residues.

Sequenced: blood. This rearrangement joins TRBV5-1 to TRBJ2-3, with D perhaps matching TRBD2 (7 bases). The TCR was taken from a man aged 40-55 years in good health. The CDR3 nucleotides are TGCGCCAGCAGCCCCCAAACTGGAAGGGGGGGCAACACAGATACGCAGTATTTT. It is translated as CASSPQTGRGGNTDTQYF.